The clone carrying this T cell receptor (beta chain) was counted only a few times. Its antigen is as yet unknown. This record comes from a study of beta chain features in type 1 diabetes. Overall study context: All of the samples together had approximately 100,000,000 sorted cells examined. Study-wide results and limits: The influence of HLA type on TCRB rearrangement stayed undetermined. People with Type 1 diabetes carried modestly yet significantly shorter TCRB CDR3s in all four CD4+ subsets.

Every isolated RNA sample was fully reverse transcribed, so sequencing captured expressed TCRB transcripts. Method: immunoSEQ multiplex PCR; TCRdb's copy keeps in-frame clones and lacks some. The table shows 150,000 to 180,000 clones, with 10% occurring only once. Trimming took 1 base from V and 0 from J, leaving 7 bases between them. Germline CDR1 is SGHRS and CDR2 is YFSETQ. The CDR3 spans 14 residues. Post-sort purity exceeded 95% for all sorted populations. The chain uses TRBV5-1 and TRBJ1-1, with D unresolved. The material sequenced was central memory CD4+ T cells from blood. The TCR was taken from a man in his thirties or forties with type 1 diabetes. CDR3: CASSLSVLNTEAFF. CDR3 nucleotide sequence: TGCGCCAGCAGCTTGTCAGTTTTGAACACTGAAGCTTTCTTT.